Following are 3 T cell receptor beta chains from one sample sequenced in a study of blood T cell repertoires in COVID-19 (TCRdb year 2020). The library was prepared using the immunoSEQ multiplex PCR assay. TCRdb mirrors the immuneACCESS table, restricted to in-frame sequences. Some clones are absent from its copies; in checked studies, under half trace to an unresolved V gene, and the reason for the others is unknown. This sample comprises 150,000 or so clones, under 90% of them detected only once. The ten biggest clones cover approximately 3.6% of the sample. The sequenced material came from PBMCs or T cells enriched from blood (not recorded which). The receptors derive from a woman in her sixties who had recovered from COVID-19.

This rearrangement joins TRBV5-4 to TRBJ2-5, with 8 bases fitting TRBD1. This CDR3 comprises 14 residues. V was pared by 1 base and J by 1 base, with 0 bases of the junction left unmatched. Per germline, CDR1 SGHNT and CDR2 YYREEE (reference sequence). As DNA, the CDR3 is TGTGCCAGCAGCTTGACAGGGGGCCAAGAGACCCAGTACTTC. Translation gives CASSLTGGQETQYF.

The chain carries TRBV27 and TRBJ1-5, with TRBD1 as a possible D gene (5 bases). In germline, CDR1 is MNHEY, CDR2 SMNVEV (reference sequence). This CDR3 has 14 amino acids. Trimming took off 6 bases at V and 5 bases at J, with 14 bases between the two ends. The CDR3 loop reads CASRYSGKDQPQHF. For the CDR3, the DNA is TGTGCCAGCAGGTACTCAGGGAAAGATCAGCCCCAGCATTTT.

The V and J genes are TRBV24-1 and TRBJ2-1, with TRBD1 matching over 9 bases. This CDR3 has 15 amino acids. Looked up from germline, CDR1 is KGHDR and CDR2 is SFDVKD. The V gene end was trimmed by 10 bases and the J gene end by 3 bases; junction bases not matched to a gene: 9. The CDR3, as DNA: TGTGCCACTTCTCCCGGGACAGGGTACTACAATGAGCAGTTCTTC. Translated: CATSPGTGYYNEQFF.